The following is a T cell receptor beta chain sequence with its context. Its antigen is still unknown. This sample was included in a study of cytomegalovirus exposure and HLA in healthy donors. Study findings and constraints: With later analysis, a missense DCLRE1C variant became linked to TCR beta V- and J-gene trimming. Cytomegalovirus-associated TCR beta chains were listed, numbering around 150.

Primers: 60 Vbeta forward and 13 Jbeta reverse. Assay used: immunoSEQ multiplex PCR; TCRdb lists only in-frame clones, some missing. The sample has 170,000 or so clones, 75% to 85% seen once; the top ten hold over 10%. The junction had 7 bases not matched to a gene; V was cut back by 2 bases and J by 7 bases. The CDR3 length is 15 residues. Germline assignment: CDR1 SGHRS and CDR2 YFSETQ. The chain carries TRBV5-1 and TRBJ2-1; 9 bases align to TRBD1. The origin of this receptor is a woman aged 45-59 years in good health and CMV-seropositive. Material: PBMCs. The CDR3 reads CASSFGQGSSNEQFF. CDR3 in DNA: TGCGCCAGCAGCTTCGGACAGGGGTCCAGTAATGAGCAGTTCTTC.